Listed here are 4 T cell receptor beta chains from one sample, sequenced in a study of blood T cells in healthy people across ages. Alongside a J-beta primer mix, a sample-barcoded 5' primer served in a second PCR lasting roughly 7 to 12 cycles. TCRdb processed the 5' RACE reads anew with MiXCR; each CDR3 protein has one entry. Of 700,000 to 900,000 distinct CDR3 sequences listed, about 55% are singletons. Sequencing was done on a sample of blood. The receptors come from a man at least 80 years old in good health.

The V and J genes are TRBV3-1 and TRBJ2-5; D is unclear. This CDR3 has 14 amino acids. The V and J ends lost 1 base and 0 bases respectively, with 6 bases between them. In germline, CDR1 is LGHDT, CDR2 YNNKEL (reference sequence). DNA of the CDR3: TGTGCCAGCAGCCAAGCCCGAGACCAAGAGACCCAGTACTTC. Translated, it gives CASSQARDQETQYF.

This clonotype was detected a few times. V gene TRBV29-1 combines with J gene TRBJ1-2, with D uncertain. Trimming cost V 1 base and J 2 bases, with 8 bases left between them. The CDR3 consists of 13 residues. The germline CDR1 and CDR2 sequences are SQVTM and ANQGSEA. CDR3 in amino acids: CSVEGARNYGYTF. The CDR3 coding sequence is TGCAGCGTTGAAGGGGCCAGGAACTATGGCTACACCTTC.

This sequence joins TRBV6-5 and TRBJ2-4; TRBD1 aligns across 8 bases. The CDR3 totals 17 residues. V was pared by 0 bases and J by 0 bases, with 4 bases of the junction left unmatched. CDR1 is MNHEY and CDR2 is SVGAGI in the germline V gene. The CDR3: CASSYSIQGGAKNIQYF. The CDR3, as DNA: TGTGCCAGCAGTTACTCAATACAGGGGGGAGCCAAAAACATTCAGTACTTC.

This clonotype was observed a few times. V usage is TRBV29-1 and J usage is TRBJ2-7; D may be TRBD1 or TRBD2 (5 bases each). The CDR3 consists of 12 residues. Germline V gene lookup returns CDR1 SQVTM and CDR2 ANQGSEA. Trimming shortened V by 6 bases and J by 3 bases, and 12 bases separated the two germline ends. The CDR3 is CSVTRDGYEQYF. The CDR3 DNA follows: TGCAGCGTGACCCGGGACGGCTACGAGCAGTACTTC.